The 25 T cell receptor beta chains in this list originate from one sample, sequenced in a study of T-cell reconstitution after alpha-beta-depleted transplantation in children. Library preparation (for TCRbeta) was performed with unique molecular identifiers. TCRdb reprocessed the PCR reads with MiXCR, giving one entry per CDR3 protein. The sample shows about 230,000 distinct CDR3 sequences, around 9.5% of them seen only once. The sequenced sample was PBMCs from the stem cell graft donor, obtained from the stem cell graft. The receptors stem from a human donor who donated a stem cell graft to a child with acute lymphoblastic leukemia.

Regarding this clonotype: At one boundary the junction diverges from the germline segment, which might be a read error. The gene calls are TRBV6-2 or TRBV6-3 and TRBJ1-2; no reliable D call. The length of the CDR3 is 16 residues. Per the germline V gene, CDR1 is MNHEY and CDR2 is SVGEGT. DNA of the CDR3: TGTGCCAGCAGTTACACGAAGGCTAGCGGCAGCTATGGCGACACCTTC. It yields the protein CASSYTKASGSYGDTF.

The genes are TRBV2 and TRBJ2-3, with 8 positions matching TRBD2. The junction had 7 bases not matched to a gene; V was cut back by 6 bases and J by 2 bases. The CDR3 length is 15 residues. Germline V gene data show CDR1 as SNHLY and CDR2 as FYNNEI. CDR3 loop: CASRDLAGNTDTQYF. The CDR3 DNA reads as TGTGCCAGCAGGGACTTAGCGGGGAACACAGATACGCAGTATTTT. Full variable domain (rest looked up from reference TRBV2 and TRBJ2-3): EPEVTQTPSHQVTQMGQEVILRCVPISNHLYFYWYRQILGQKVEFLVSFYNNEISEKSEIFDDQFSVERPDGSNFTLKIRSTKLEDSAMYFCASRDLAGNTDTQYFGPGTRLTVL.

This clonotype was detected many times. This chain joins TRBV4-1 and TRBJ1-3; D unresolved. The CDR3 covers 15 residues. Trimming pared 1 base from V and 0 bases from J, leaving 7 bases between. Looked up from germline, CDR1 is MGHRA and CDR2 is YSYEKL. CDR3 nucleotide sequence: TGCGCCAGCAGCCAAGGACGGAGCTCTGGAAACACCATATATTTT. This gives the protein CASSQGRSSGNTIYF.

This clonotype was observed at least ten times. This chain uses TRBV6-5 with TRBJ2-7; 12 nucleotides align to TRBD2. This CDR3 contains 17 residues. CDR1 is MNHEY, CDR2 SVGAGI, per germline. V lost 0 bases, J lost 2 bases, and 5 bases stayed unmatched. The CDR3, as DNA: TGTGCCAGCAGTTACTCACCACTAGCGGGGGGCACCTACGAGCAGTACTTC. Its protein is CASSYSPLAGGTYEQYF.

J is TRBJ1-1 and V is TRBV5-6; D is undetermined. V lost 3 bases and J lost 6, with 12 bases in between. The CDR3 is made up of 13 amino acids. Germline CDR1 reads SGHDT; CDR2 reads YYEEEE. This CDR3 is CASSSWVNAEAFF. The DNA of the CDR3 is TGTGCCAGCAGCTCGTGGGTAAACGCTGAAGCTTTCTTT. Full variable domain (missing parts from reference TRBV5-6 and TRBJ1-1): DAGVTQSPTHLIKTRGQQVTLRCSPKSGHDTVSWYQQALGQGPQFIFQYYEEEERQRGNFPDRFSGHQFPNYSSELNVNALLLGDSALYLCASSSWVNAEAFFGQGTRLTVV.

This clonotype turned up a few times. The chain carries TRBV11-2 and TRBJ2-3; 10 bases line up with TRBD2. CDR1 is SGHAT, CDR2 FQNNGV, per germline. V was pared by 2 bases and J by 2 bases, with 10 bases of the junction left unmatched. There are 18 residues in the CDR3. The CDR3 sequence is CASSLHSGGSHPTDTQYF. For the CDR3, the DNA is TGTGCCAGCAGCTTACATAGCGGGGGGTCCCATCCCACAGATACGCAGTATTTT.

This chain uses TRBV27 with TRBJ2-1; D tentatively reads TRBD1 or TRBD2 (6 bases each). V was cut by 0 bases and J by 8 bases, with 17 bases left in between. There are 16 residues in the CDR3. The germline CDR1 and CDR2 sequences are MNHEY and SMNVEV (reference sequence). The DNA for the CDR3 is TGTGCCAGCAGTTTATCAACTCTGGGGGGCACGTATGAGCAGTTCTTC. Protein product: CASSLSTLGGTYEQFF.

The V and J genes are TRBV7-6 and TRBJ2-7, with TRBD1 as a possible D gene (6 bases). The CDR3 length is 15 residues. Deletions cut 0 bases from V and 2 bases from J, with 11 bases between. Germline CDR1 reads SGHVS; CDR2 reads FNYEAQ. The CDR3 loop is CASSLARGIPYEQYF. In nucleotides, the CDR3 is TGTGCCAGCAGCTTAGCGAGGGGGATTCCCTACGAGCAGTACTTC. The full variable domain, its missing parts supplied by reference TRBV7-6 and TRBJ2-7, is GAGVSQSPRYKVTKRGQDVALRCDPISGHVSLYWYRQALGQGPEFLTYFNYEAQQDKSGLPNDRFSAERPEGSISTLTIQRTEQRDSAMYRCASSLARGIPYEQYFGPGTRLTVT.

This clonotype was detected many times. The V call is TRBV27, the J call TRBJ1-5; D may be TRBD1 (5 bases). Between the trimmed V and J ends, which lost 4 bases and 10 bases, there was a span of 11 bases. Germline lookup yields CDR1 MNHEY and CDR2 SMNVEV (reference sequence). CDR3 length: 12 amino acids. CDR3 nucleotides: TGTGCCAGCAGTTCGGGGGGACTTCCCCAGCATTTT. Translating it yields CASSSGGLPQHF.

This clonotype was counted a few times. The chain joins TRBV18 to TRBJ2-7; D is unresolved. The CDR3 runs to 15 residues. Germline values: CDR1 KGHSH, CDR2 LQKENI. V was trimmed by 3 bases and J by 0 bases, leaving 12 bases between them. This CDR3 is CASSPSQEASYEQYF. In DNA, the CDR3 is TGTGCCAGCTCACCGAGCCAGGAAGCCTCCTACGAGCAGTACTTC.

This clonotype was seen only a few times. The chain uses TRBV9 and TRBJ1-6, with TRBD1 as a possible D gene (5 bases). Trimming stripped 4 bases from V and 8 bases from J, with 16 bases between. Germline V CDR1 and CDR2: SGDLS, YYNGEE. This CDR3 spans 15 amino acids. CDR3 sequence reads: CASSPGGGNDSPLHF. DNA for the CDR3: TGTGCCAGCAGCCCTGGGGGGGGGAATGATTCACCCCTCCACTTT.

In this sample, this clonotype turned up a few times. This chain uses TRBV12-3 or TRBV12-4 with TRBJ2-2, with 7 bases aligning to TRBD1. CDR3 length: 15 residues. Losses at the gene ends were 3 bases for V and 4 bases for J; bases not matched to a gene: 5. CDR3 protein: CASSFGQALTGELFF. The CDR3 nucleotides read TGTGCCAGCAGTTTTGGACAGGCGCTCACCGGGGAGCTGTTTTTT.

This clonotype was detected many times. This chain joins TRBV5-4 and TRBJ1-2; a weak D match, TRBD1 (5 bases). CDR1 and CDR2 (germline): SGHNT, YYREEE (reference sequence). The CDR3 is 14 residues long. V lost 4 bases to trimming and J lost 8 bases, with 18 bases between them. CDR3 coding DNA: TGTGCCAGCAGCCCCGGAACGGAGGGGTACGGCTACACCTTC. It codes for CASSPGTEGYGYTF.

A few counts support this clonotype. The V call is TRBV23-1, the J call TRBJ2-1; 8 nucleotides line up with TRBD2. TRBV23-1 falls under the ORF class, with uncertain function. V lost 4 bases to trimming and J lost 7 bases; unmatched junction nucleotides: 18. CDR3 size: 18 residues. The CDR3 region has the DNA TGCGCCAGCAGTCCTATCGGGAGGGCAAAGAGCCTACGGAATGAGCAGTTCTTC. It encodes CASSPIGRAKSLRNEQFF.

This clonotype was detected only a few times. The chain combines TRBV5-1 with TRBJ1-4; possible D gene TRBD1, 5 bases. Germline lookup yields CDR1 SGHRS and CDR2 YFSETQ. The CDR3 consists of 14 residues. Trimming took off 1 base at V and 8 bases at J, with 12 bases between the two ends. The CDR3 nucleotides are TGCGCCAGCAGCTTGTACGAGGAGGGGGAAAAACTGTTTTTT. Protein product: CASSLYEEGEKLFF.

This clonotype was seen only a few times. The chain is built from TRBV29-1 and TRBJ2-7, with D perhaps matching TRBD2 (6 bases). This CDR3 has 12 residues. Germline V CDR1 and CDR2: SQVTM, ANQGSEA. Trimming shortened V by 6 bases and J by 4 bases, and 13 bases separated the two germline ends. The CDR3 here is CSVRDGGYEQYF. The DNA for the CDR3 is TGCAGCGTCCGGGACGGAGGGTACGAGCAGTACTTC.

This clonotype was seen at least ten times. This rearrangement joins TRBV29-1 to TRBJ2-7, with 7 bases aligning to TRBD2. After removal of 2 bases from V and 4 bases from J, the junction contained 11 bases not matched to a gene. Germline-derived CDR1 and CDR2 are SQVTM and ANQGSEA. The CDR3 length is 15 residues. CDR3 in amino acids: CSVELGQRGGYEQYF. The CDR3 DNA follows: TGCAGCGTTGAATTGGGCCAGCGGGGAGGGTACGAGCAGTACTTC.

Ten or more counts support this clonotype. The rearrangement uses TRBV12-3 or TRBV12-4 and TRBJ1-5; 7 nucleotides line up with TRBD1. The trim removed 6 bases at V and 4 bases at J, leaving 9 bases unmatched. This CDR3 spans 15 amino acids. The DNA of the CDR3 is TGTGCCAGCAGCCCACAGGGGAACGTGAATCAGCCCCAGCATTTT. Its translation is CASSPQGNVNQPQHF.

This sequence joins TRBV27 and TRBJ2-1, with D possibly called TRBD1 or TRBD2 (5 bases each). The germline CDR1 and CDR2 sequences are MNHEY and SMNVEV (reference sequence). The CDR3 has 11 amino acids. The V end lost 3 bases, the J end lost 12 bases, and 9 bases lay between the germline ends. CDR3 sequence: CASSFGGGQFF. In DNA form, the CDR3 reads TGTGCCAGCAGTTTCGGTGGGGGGCAGTTCTTC.

CDR3 nucleotides: TGTGCCAGCAGCTTAGGGGACAGGGGGCAAGGACAGCCCCAGCATTTT. Encoded protein: CASSLGDRGQGQPQHF. The chain recombines TRBV7-8 with TRBJ1-5; 12 nucleotides line up with TRBD1. Unmatched junction bases numbered 5, after V lost 1 base and J lost 7 bases. Germline V gives CDR1 SGHVS, CDR2 FQNEAQ. The CDR3 length is 16 residues.

The chain joins TRBV5-1 to TRBJ1-6; D might be TRBD1 (6 bases). Germline CDR1 SGHRS, CDR2 YFSETQ. The germline V and J ends were trimmed by 0 bases and 0 bases, with 10 bases remaining between them. The CDR3 spans 17 residues. The CDR3 bases are TGCGCCAGCAGCTTGGGGGACACATTCTCCTATAATTCACCCCTCCACTTT. This encodes CASSLGDTFSYNSPLHF.

This chain connects TRBV7-9 to TRBJ2-1; no clear D. Germline-derived CDR1 and CDR2 are SEHNR and FQNEAQ (reference sequence). This CDR3 has 16 amino acids. Trimming cost V 1 base and J 0 bases, with 10 bases left between them. CDR3 sequence reads: CASSLGHSSSYNEQFF. DNA for the CDR3: TGTGCCAGCAGCTTAGGTCACAGTAGCTCCTACAATGAGCAGTTCTTC. Full variable domain (missing parts from reference TRBV7-9 and TRBJ2-1): DTGVSQNPRHKITKRGQNVTFRCDPISEHNRLYWYRQTLGQGPEFLTYFQNEAQLEKSRLLSDRFSAERPKGSFSTLEIQRTEQGDSAMYLCASSLGHSSSYNEQFFGPGTRLTVL.

This clonotype was counted a few times. The chain combines TRBV7-2 with TRBJ1-1; TRBD1 is a possible D gene (6 bases). Trimming stripped 5 bases from V and 7 bases from J, with 17 bases between. CDR3 length: 14 amino acids. Germline lookup yields CDR1 SGHTA and CDR2 FQGNSA. The CDR3 is CASSQHRTVLEAFF. The CDR3 region has the DNA TGTGCCAGCAGCCAACATAGGACAGTTCTTGAAGCTTTCTTT.

This clonotype was picked up many times. J is TRBJ2-3 and V is TRBV4-2; D might be TRBD1 (5 bases). The V and J ends lost 1 base and 4 bases respectively, with 15 bases between them. This CDR3 has 16 residues. Per the germline V gene, CDR1 is LGHNA and CDR2 is YNFKEQ. CDR3 loop: CASSQVDSPLPDTQYF. The CDR3 coding sequence is TGTGCCAGCAGCCAAGTTGACAGTCCTTTACCAGATACGCAGTATTTT.

This clonotype was seen many times. V usage is TRBV19 and J usage is TRBJ2-1, with 9 bases identical to TRBD1. Unmatched junction bases numbered 3, after V lost 9 bases and J lost 0 bases. There are 14 residues in the CDR3. The germline CDR1 and CDR2 sequences are LNHDA and SQIVND (reference sequence). CDR3 in amino acids: CASSTGGSYNEQFF. The CDR3 DNA is TGTGCCAGCTCGACAGGGGGCTCCTACAATGAGCAGTTCTTC.